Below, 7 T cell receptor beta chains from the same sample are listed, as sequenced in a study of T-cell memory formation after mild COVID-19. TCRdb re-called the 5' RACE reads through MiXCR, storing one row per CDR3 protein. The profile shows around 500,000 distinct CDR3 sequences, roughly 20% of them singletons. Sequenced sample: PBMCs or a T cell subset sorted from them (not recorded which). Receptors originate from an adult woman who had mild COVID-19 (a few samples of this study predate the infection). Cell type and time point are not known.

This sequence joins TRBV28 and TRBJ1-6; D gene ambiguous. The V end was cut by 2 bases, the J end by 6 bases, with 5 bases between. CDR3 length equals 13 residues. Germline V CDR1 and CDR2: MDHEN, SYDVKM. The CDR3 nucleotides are TGTGCCAGCAGTTTAGAACTTAATTCACCCCTCCACTTT. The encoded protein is CASSLELNSPLHF. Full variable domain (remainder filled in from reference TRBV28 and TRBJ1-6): DVKVTQSSRYLVKRTGEKVFLECVQDMDHENMFWYRQDPGLGLRLIYFSYDVKMKEKGDIPEGYSVSREKKERFSLILESASTNQTSMYLCASSLELNSPLHFGNGTRLTVT.

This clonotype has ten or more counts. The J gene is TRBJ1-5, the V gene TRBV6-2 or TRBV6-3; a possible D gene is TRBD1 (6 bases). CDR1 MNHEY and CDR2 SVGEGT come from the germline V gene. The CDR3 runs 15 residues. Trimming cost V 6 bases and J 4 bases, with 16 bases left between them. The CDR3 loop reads CASSETNRVNQPQHF. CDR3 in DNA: TGTGCCAGCAGCGAGACCAACAGGGTAAATCAGCCCCAGCATTTT.

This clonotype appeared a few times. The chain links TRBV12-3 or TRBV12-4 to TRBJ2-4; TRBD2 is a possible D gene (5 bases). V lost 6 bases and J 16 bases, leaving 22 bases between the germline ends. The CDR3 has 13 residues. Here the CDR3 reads CASSPPGLLELYF. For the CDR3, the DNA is TGTGCCAGCAGCCCACCTGGACTCCTCGAGCTTTACTTC.

The CDR3 DNA reads as TGTGCCACCAGTGTCATTAAAGGGGAGCAGTTCTTC. Translating gives CATSVIKGEQFF. The chain carries TRBV24-1 and TRBJ2-1, with unresolved D. The CDR3 sequence is 12 residues long. V was shortened by 5 bases and J by 10 bases, with 11 bases between the two germline ends. The V gene's germline CDR1 is KGHDR and CDR2 SFDVKD.

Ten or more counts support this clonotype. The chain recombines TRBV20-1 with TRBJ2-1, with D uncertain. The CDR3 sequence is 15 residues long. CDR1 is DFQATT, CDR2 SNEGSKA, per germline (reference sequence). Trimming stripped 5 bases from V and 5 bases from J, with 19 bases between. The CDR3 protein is CSAPTEPTKNNEQFF. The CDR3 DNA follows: TGCAGTGCTCCTACGGAGCCCACGAAAAACAATGAGCAGTTCTTC.

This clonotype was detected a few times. The CDR3 DNA reads as TGTGCCACCAGCAGAGCAAGACTAGCTCTACAAGAGACCCAGTACTTC. Encoded protein: CATSRARLALQETQYF. This sequence joins TRBV15 and TRBJ2-5; the match to TRBD2 covers 7 bases. Germline CDR1 reads LNHNV; CDR2 reads YYDKDF (reference sequence). The CDR3 loop spans 16 amino acids. J gave up 2 bases and V 1 base, and 7 bases lay outside the gene matches.

The CDR3 reads CSARVNTEAFF. CDR3 nucleotides: TGCAGTGCTAGGGTCAACACTGAAGCTTTCTTT. V gene TRBV20-1 combines with J gene TRBJ1-1, with D uncertain. Per germline, CDR1 DFQATT and CDR2 SNEGSKA (reference sequence). This CDR3 has 11 amino acids. Trimming shortened V by 3 bases and J by 2 bases, and 4 bases separated the two germline ends.